The T cell receptor beta chain described here comes from a study of CD8 T cells in Susac syndrome. For the study at large: Each patient with Susac syndrome, at the time of blood draw, was therapy-naive, on corticosteroids, or on intravenous immunoglobulin alone. Study results and limitations: In Susac patients, clonal expansion was not detected in CD4+ cells.

Points on this clonotype: Its antigen is unidentified.

RNA amounts of roughly 0.45 to 1 ug underwent reverse transcription with random hexamers. Amplification of TCR beta CDR3 spanned 54 Vbeta and 13 Jbeta via immunoSEQ multiplex PCR. TCRdb fed the immunoSEQ multiplex PCR reads into MiXCR, producing one record per CDR3 protein. The table records under 200,000 distinct CDR3 sequences, approximately 94% of them present only once. The CDR3 is made up of 14 amino acids. V lost 5 bases, J lost 2 bases, and 10 bases lay in between. From germline, CDR1 is LNHDA and CDR2 SQIVND (reference sequence). V gene TRBV19 combines with J gene TRBJ2-1, with a tentative D call TRBD2 (6 bases). This clonotype was sampled from a human donor with Susac syndrome. The sample taken for sequencing was CD4+ T cells from PBMCs. In DNA form, the CDR3 reads TGTGCCAGTAGTCGGCTAGCGCCCTACAATGAGCAGTTCTTC. It encodes CASSRLAPYNEQFF.